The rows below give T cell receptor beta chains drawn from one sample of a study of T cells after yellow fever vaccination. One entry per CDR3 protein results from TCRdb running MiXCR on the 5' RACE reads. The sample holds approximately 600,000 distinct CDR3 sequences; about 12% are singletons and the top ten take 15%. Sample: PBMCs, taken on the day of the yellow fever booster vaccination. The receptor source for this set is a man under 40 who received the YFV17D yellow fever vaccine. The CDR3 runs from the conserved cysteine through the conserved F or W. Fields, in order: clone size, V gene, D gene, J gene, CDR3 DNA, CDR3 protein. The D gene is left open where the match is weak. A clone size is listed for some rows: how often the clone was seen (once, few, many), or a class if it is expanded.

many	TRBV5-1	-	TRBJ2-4	TGCGCCAGCAGCGCCGGACTGAAAAACATTCAGTACTTC	CASSAGLKNIQYF
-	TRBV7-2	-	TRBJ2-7	TGTGCCAGCAGCCCCCAGTATAAAAGCTACGAGCAGTACTTC	CASSPQYKSYEQYF
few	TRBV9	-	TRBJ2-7	TGTGCCAGCAGCAAAGACGGGTACGAGCAGTACTTC	CASSKDGYEQYF
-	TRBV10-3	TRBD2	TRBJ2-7	TGTGCCATCAGTGTTGGGACTAGCGGGCGTTACGAGCAGTACTTC	CAISVGTSGRYEQYF
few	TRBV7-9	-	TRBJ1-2	TGTGCCAGCAGCTTAGTGCCTGGGGATGGCTACACCTTC	CASSLVPGDGYTF
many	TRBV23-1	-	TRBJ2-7	TGCGCCAGCAGTCAATGGGCGGGTGCCGGACTCCAAGCTGCCGAGCAGTACTTC	CASSQWAGAGLQAAEQYF
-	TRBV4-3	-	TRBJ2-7	TGCGCCAGCAGCCAAGGTGTAGGGCGGTACGAGCAGTACTTC	CASSQGVGRYEQYF
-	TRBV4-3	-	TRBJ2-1	TGCGCCAGCAGCCAAGGCGCAGGGGGGGGGCAGTTCTTC	CASSQGAGGGQFF
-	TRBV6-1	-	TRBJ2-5	TGTGCCAGCAGTGAAGGCCCGCGCAGGGAGCAGACCCAGTACTTC	CASSEGPRREQTQYF
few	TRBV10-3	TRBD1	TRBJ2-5	TGTGCCATCAAATCGACAGGGGGCTTTTTTGGGGAGACCCAGTACTTC	CAIKSTGGFFGETQYF
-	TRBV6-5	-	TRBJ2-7	TGTGCCAGCAGTTACTCGGTTGGGGAGCAGTACTTC	CASSYSVGEQYF
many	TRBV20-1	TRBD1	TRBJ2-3	TGCAGTGCTTCGACAGGGTCACGAGCAGATACGCAGTATTTT	CSASTGSRADTQYF
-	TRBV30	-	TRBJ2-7	TGTGCCTGGAGTTTCGGCAGGTTCGTCTACGAGCAGTACTTC	CAWSFGRFVYEQYF
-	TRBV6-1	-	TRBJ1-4	TGTGCCAGCAGTGGGGGCCATGAAAAACTGTTTTTT	CASSGGHEKLFF
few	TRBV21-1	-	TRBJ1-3	TGTGCCAGCAGTCAAAATGGTCCGACACGGGCTTCAACTGGAAACACCATATATTTT	CASSQNGPTRASTGNTIYF
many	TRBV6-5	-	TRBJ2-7	TGTGCCAGCGGGGATAACCTTTCCGAGCAGTACTTC	CASGDNLSEQYF
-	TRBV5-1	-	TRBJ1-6	TGCGCCAGCAGCCGGGAGGGGAATTCACCCCTCCACTTT	CASSREGNSPLHF
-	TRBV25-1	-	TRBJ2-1	TGTGCCAGCAGTGGACTGGGGGGGCAGACCTACAATGAGCAGTTCTTC	CASSGLGGQTYNEQFF
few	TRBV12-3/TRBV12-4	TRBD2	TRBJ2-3	TGTGCCAGCAGTCTGGGACTAGTCAGCACAGATACGCAGTATTTT	CASSLGLVSTDTQYF
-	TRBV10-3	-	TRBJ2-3	TGTGCCATCAAAGGGACTAGCACAGATACGCAGTATTTT	CAIKGTSTDTQYF
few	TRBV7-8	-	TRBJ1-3	TGTGCCAGCAGCCGGGCAGGGACTGGAAACACCATATATTTT	CASSRAGTGNTIYF
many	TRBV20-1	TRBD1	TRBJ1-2	TGCAGTGCACAGCCGACAGGGGCCCCCTATGGCTACACCTTC	CSAQPTGAPYGYTF
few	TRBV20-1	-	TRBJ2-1	TGCAGTGCTAGAGGTACCTTTGGCGGTCACTCCTACAATGAGCAGTTCTTC	CSARGTFGGHSYNEQFF
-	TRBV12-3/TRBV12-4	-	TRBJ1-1	TGTGCCAGCACCAGGGCAGGTTGGACTGAAGCTTTCTTT	CASTRAGWTEAFF
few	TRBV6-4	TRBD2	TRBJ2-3	TGTGCCAGCAGTGAGACTAGCTTGGTGACAGATACGCAGTATTTT	CASSETSLVTDTQYF
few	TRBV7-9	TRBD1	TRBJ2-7	TGTGCCAGCAGCCTGTGGACAGGTCCCGAGCAGTACTTC	CASSLWTGPEQYF
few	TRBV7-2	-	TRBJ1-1	TGTGCCAGCAGCCCTGCCGGGGTGGAAGCTTTCTTT	CASSPAGVEAFF
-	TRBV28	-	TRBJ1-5	TGTGCCAGCCTCGGAGGGGCCCCGGGTGGATTTCCCCAGCATTTT	CASLGGAPGGFPQHF
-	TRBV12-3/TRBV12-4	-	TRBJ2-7	TGTGCCAGCAGTTACGGAGATGGGCTATTGAACGAGCAGTACTTC	CASSYGDGLLNEQYF
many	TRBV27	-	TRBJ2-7	TGTGCCAGCAGTTTCGACAGGTCCTACGAGCAGTACTTC	CASSFDRSYEQYF
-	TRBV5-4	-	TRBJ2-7	TGTGCCAGCAGCATGAATACGGGAGCATACGAGCAGTACTTC	CASSMNTGAYEQYF
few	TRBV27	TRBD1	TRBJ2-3	TGTGCCAGCAAAGCTTATCCAGGGGGCGTCACAGATACGCAGTATTTT	CASKAYPGGVTDTQYF
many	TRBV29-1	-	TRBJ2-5	TGCAGTGCCGGAGGGGGCAGGGAAGAGACCCAGTACTTC	CSAGGGREETQYF
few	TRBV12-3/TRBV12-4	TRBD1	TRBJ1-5	TGTGCCAGCAGTTTGGGACAGTCGATGAATCAGCCCCAGCATTTT	CASSLGQSMNQPQHF
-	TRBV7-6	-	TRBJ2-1	TGTGCCAGCAGCTTAGAAGCCAGCCGGGCCCCCCAGTTCTTC	CASSLEASRAPQFF
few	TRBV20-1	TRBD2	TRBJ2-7	TGCAGTGCCCAGAAGGGAGGGACGGCTAACGAGCAGTACTTC	CSAQKGGTANEQYF
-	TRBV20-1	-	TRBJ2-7	TGCAGTGCTAGAGATTTAAGACAGGAGGTGGGCGAGCAGTACTTC	CSARDLRQEVGEQYF
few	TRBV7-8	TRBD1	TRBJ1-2	TGTGCCAGCAGCCCAGAGGGACAGGGGCGAGGTGGCTACACCTTC	CASSPEGQGRGGYTF